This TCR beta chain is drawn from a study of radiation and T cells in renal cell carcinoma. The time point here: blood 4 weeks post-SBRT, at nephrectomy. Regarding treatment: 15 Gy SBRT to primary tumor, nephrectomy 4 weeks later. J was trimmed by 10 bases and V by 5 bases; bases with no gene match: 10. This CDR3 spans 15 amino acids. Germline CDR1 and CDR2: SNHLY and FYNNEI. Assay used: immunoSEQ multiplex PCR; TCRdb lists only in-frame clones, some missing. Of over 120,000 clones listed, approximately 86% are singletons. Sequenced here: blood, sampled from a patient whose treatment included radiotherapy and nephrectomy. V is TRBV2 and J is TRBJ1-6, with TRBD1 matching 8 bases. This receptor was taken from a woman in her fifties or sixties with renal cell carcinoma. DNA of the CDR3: TGTGCCAGCAGTCTAGGACAGGGACCGGGGTCACCCCTCCACTTT. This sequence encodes CASSLGQGPGSPLHF.